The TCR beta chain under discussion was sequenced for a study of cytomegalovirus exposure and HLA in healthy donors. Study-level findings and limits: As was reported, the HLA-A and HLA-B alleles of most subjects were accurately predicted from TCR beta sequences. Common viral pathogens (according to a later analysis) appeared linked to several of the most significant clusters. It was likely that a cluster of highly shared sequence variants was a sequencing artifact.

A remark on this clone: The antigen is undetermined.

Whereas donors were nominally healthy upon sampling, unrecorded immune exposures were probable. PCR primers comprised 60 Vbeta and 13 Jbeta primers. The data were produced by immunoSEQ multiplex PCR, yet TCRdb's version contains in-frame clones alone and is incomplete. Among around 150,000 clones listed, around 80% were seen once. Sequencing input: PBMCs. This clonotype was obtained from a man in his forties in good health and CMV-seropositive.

Written as DNA, the CDR3 is TGTGCCAGCAGTGAGAGTTGGGGCCCCCTAGCTAACTATGGCTACACCTTC. It yields the protein CASSESWGPLANYGYTF. The J gene is TRBJ1-2, the V gene TRBV6-1; weak D call: TRBD1 (5 bases). Trimming left V 3 bases short and J 0 bases short, with 17 bases between. Looked up from germline, CDR1 is MNHNS and CDR2 is SASEGT. There are 17 residues in the CDR3.